The next 27 T cell receptor beta chains were all read from a single sample in a study of blood T cell repertoires in COVID-19. Some clones are missing from TCRdb's copy, which holds only in-frame ones; the method was immunoSEQ multiplex PCR. Of 200,000 to 250,000 clones listed, roughly four fifths are singletons. Sequencing was done on a sample of peripheral blood. These receptors all come from a woman aged 25-40 years who had recovered from COVID-19.

The chain has TRBV10-1 and TRBJ2-7; TRBD2 matches 10 bases. Germline trimming cut 3 bases from V and 6 bases from J; bases unmatched to any gene: 11. Germline V gene lookup returns CDR1 WNHNN and CDR2 SYGVQD (reference sequence). The CDR3 is 16 residues long. CDR3 in amino acids: CASSDTSGIQSGEQYF. In DNA form, the CDR3 reads TGCGCCAGCAGTGATACTAGCGGGATTCAGTCGGGCGAGCAGTACTTC.

V and J are TRBV10-2 and TRBJ2-7, with D tentatively TRBD2 (6 bases). Trimming left V 5 bases short and J 0 bases short, with 11 bases between. Germline V lookup: CDR1 WSHSY, CDR2 SAAADI. This CDR3 has 14 residues. In DNA form, the CDR3 reads TGCGCCAGCAGTCTTACCGGGAGCTCCTACGAGCAGTACTTC. As protein: CASSLTGSSYEQYF.

The V and J genes are TRBV2 and TRBJ2-3; 11 positions match TRBD2. The length of the CDR3 is 17 residues. V was pared by 8 bases and J by 1 base, with 11 bases of the junction left unmatched. CDR1 and CDR2 from the germline V gene are SNHLY and FYNNEI. The CDR3 here is CASWGTSGRGGTDTQYF. CDR3 sequence (DNA): TGTGCCAGCTGGGGGACTAGCGGAAGAGGGGGCACAGATACGCAGTATTTT.

This chain uses TRBV5-6 with TRBJ1-1; 11 bases are a match to TRBD1. This CDR3 has 15 residues. V lost 3 bases to trimming and J lost 3 bases; unmatched junction nucleotides: 4. Germline CDR1 and CDR2: SGHDT and YYEEEE. This chain's CDR3 is CASSWGQGVYTEAFF. In DNA form, the CDR3 reads TGTGCCAGCAGCTGGGGACAGGGGGTTTACACTGAAGCTTTCTTT.

DNA for the CDR3: TGCGCCAGCAGCCCCGGCCCGGGGGGGGGCTATGGCTACACCTTC. It is translated as CASSPGPGGGYGYTF. This chain links TRBV5-1 with TRBJ1-2; D is perhaps TRBD1 (5 bases). This CDR3 contains 15 residues. V was pared by 4 bases and J by 4 bases, with 17 bases between. Germline V lookup: CDR1 SGHRS, CDR2 YFSETQ.

J is TRBJ2-7 and V is TRBV19; 8 positions agree with TRBD2. Germline V CDR1 and CDR2: LNHDA, SQIVND (reference sequence). The CDR3 consists of 13 residues. After removal of 10 bases from V and 3 bases from J, the junction contained 8 bases not matched to a gene. The CDR3 is CATSWAGGYEQYF. CDR3 nucleotides: TGTGCCACCTCCTGGGCGGGAGGCTACGAGCAGTACTTC.

This clone appeared once. One junction end does not reproduce the germline sequence, and a read error may be involved. The chain is built from TRBV2 and TRBJ1-6; 8 positions match TRBD1. The CDR3 length is 11 residues. CDR1 and CDR2 from the germline V gene are SNHLY and FYNNEI. DNA of the CDR3: TGTGCCAGCAGGAGGGACAGGCTATTCCAATTT. It encodes CASRRDRLFQF.

The chain carries TRBV4-1 and TRBJ1-2, with D perhaps matching TRBD1 (5 bases). V was pared by 8 bases and J by 2 bases, with 9 bases between. The germline gives CDR1 MGHRA, CDR2 YSYEKL. This CDR3 region has 12 residues. The CDR3 protein is CASREGNYGYTF. The CDR3 DNA is TGCGCCAGCCGGGAGGGGAACTATGGCTACACCTTC.

The rearrangement links TRBV6-5 to TRBJ2-2, with 8 nucleotides matching TRBD1. Germline V gives CDR1 MNHEY, CDR2 SVGAGI. V trimming: 6 bases; J trimming: 6 bases; junction bases outside the gene matches: 6. The CDR3 length is 14 residues. CDR3 in DNA: TGTGCCAGCAGCAATTCACAGGGGGCCGGGGAGCTGTTTTTT. Its protein product is CASSNSQGAGELFF.

The V call is TRBV9, the J call TRBJ1-3, with 10 positions matching TRBD1. CDR3 length equals 19 residues. CDR1 SGDLS and CDR2 YYNGEE come from the germline V gene. V lost 0 bases and J lost 8; bases outside the gene matches: 17. In DNA form, the CDR3 reads TGTGCCAGCAGCGTAGGTCCCCTTAGACAGGGGGCATATGTGGACACCATATATTTT. Protein product: CASSVGPLRQGAYVDTIYF.

This chain connects TRBV7-9 to TRBJ1-3; D not resolved. Trimming took 11 bases from V and 0 from J, leaving 14 bases between them. There are 14 residues in the CDR3. Germline V gene sequence: CDR1 SEHNR, CDR2 FQNEAQ (reference sequence). The CDR3 DNA is TGTGCCGTAAGACTAGGCGGCTCTGGAAACACCATATATTTT. Protein product: CAVRLGGSGNTIYF.

The chain joins TRBV19 to TRBJ2-2, with 10 bases matching TRBD2. Trimming removed 4 bases from V and 4 bases from J; junction bases left unmatched: 9. This CDR3 region has 17 residues. The germline V gene has CDR1 LNHDA and CDR2 SQIVND (reference sequence). The CDR3 region has the DNA TGTGCCAGTAGTACTTCTAGCGGGAGACAAGGCACCGGGGAGCTGTTTTTT. Its translation is CASSTSSGRQGTGELFF. Using reference TRBV19 and TRBJ2-2 for the parts outside the CDR3, the full variable domain is DGGITQSPKYLFRKEGQNVTLSCEQNLNHDAMYWYRQDPGQGLRLIYYSQIVNDFQKGDIAEGYSVSREKKESFPLTVTSAQKNPTAFYLCASSTSSGRQGTGELFFGEGSRLTVL.

The chain couples TRBV2 to TRBJ1-5; the D gene is possibly TRBD1 (6 bases). CDR1 SNHLY and CDR2 FYNNEI come from the germline V gene. V was cut by 6 bases and J by 5 bases, with 14 bases left in between. CDR3 length: 14 amino acids. This CDR3 is CASSVEQGDQPQHF. The CDR3, as DNA: TGTGCCAGCAGCGTCGAACAGGGAGATCAGCCCCAGCATTTT.

The CDR3 DNA is TGTGCCAGCAGTCAAAGTTCGACAGAACCCTACGAGCAGTACTTC. Its protein product is CASSQSSTEPYEQYF. This chain joins TRBV27 and TRBJ2-7; a weak D match, TRBD1 (5 bases). Germline-derived CDR1 and CDR2 are MNHEY and SMNVEV (reference sequence). There are 15 residues in the CDR3. Trimming took off 5 bases at V and 2 bases at J, with 16 bases between the two ends.

The chain combines TRBV9 with TRBJ1-5; TRBD1 might be the D (6 bases). V dropped 2 bases and J dropped 7 bases, with 10 bases sitting between them. Germline V gene lookup returns CDR1 SGDLS and CDR2 YYNGEE. This CDR3 contains 13 residues. CDR3 region: CASSVSGAQPQHF. CDR3 nucleotides: TGTGCCAGCAGCGTGTCAGGGGCACAGCCCCAGCATTTT. The full variable domain, rest sourced from reference TRBV9 and TRBJ1-5, is DSGVTQTPKHLITATGQRVTLRCSPRSGDLSVYWYQQSLDQGLQFLIQYYNGEERAKGNILERFSAQQFPDLHSELNLSSLELGDSALYFCASSVSGAQPQHFGDGTRLSIL.

This chain links TRBV19 with TRBJ2-1, with 12 bases aligning to TRBD2. The CDR3 is made up of 14 amino acids. J lost 6 bases, V lost 6 bases, and 3 bases had no gene match. The germline gives CDR1 LNHDA, CDR2 SQIVND (reference sequence). The CDR3 sequence is CASRTSGSANEQFF. The DNA of the CDR3 is TGTGCCAGTAGGACTAGCGGGAGCGCCAATGAGCAGTTCTTC. The full variable domain, with the rest looked up from reference TRBV19 and TRBJ2-1, is DGGITQSPKYLFRKEGQNVTLSCEQNLNHDAMYWYRQDPGQGLRLIYYSQIVNDFQKGDIAEGYSVSREKKESFPLTVTSAQKNPTAFYLCASRTSGSANEQFFGPGTRLTVL.

This clone was seen just once. The gene calls are TRBV18 and TRBJ1-2; 7 nucleotides align to TRBD1. CDR3 length equals 18 residues. V lost 6 bases and J lost 4; bases outside the gene matches: 20. Germline lookup yields CDR1 KGHSH and CDR2 LQKENI. The CDR3 region has the DNA TGTGCCAGCTCCCCTACCGGAGACAGGGCAATAGTGGGCTATGGCTACACCTTC. It is translated as CASSPTGDRAIVGYGYTF. The full variable domain, in which reference TRBV18 and TRBJ1-2 provide the parts outside the CDR3, is NAGVMQNPRHLVRRRGQEARLRCSPMKGHSHVYWYRQLPEEGLKFMVYLQKENIIDESGMPKERFSAEFPKEGPSILRIQQVVRGDSAAYFCASSPTGDRAIVGYGYTFGSGTRLTVV.

The chain combines TRBV3-1 (or the pseudogene TRBV3-2) with TRBJ1-1; D is ambiguous. V was pared by 6 bases and J by 0 bases, with 8 bases between. The V gene's germline CDR1 is LGHDT and CDR2 YNNKEL (reference sequence). This CDR3 comprises 13 residues. In DNA form, the CDR3 reads TGTGCCAGCAGTCTTACGGTGAACACTGAAGCTTTCTTT. Amino acid sequence: CASSLTVNTEAFF.

The rearrangement uses TRBV4-1 and TRBJ1-1; tentatively, D is TRBD1 (5 bases). Trimming shortened V by 0 bases and J by 4 bases, and 18 bases separated the two germline ends. Germline CDR1 and CDR2: MGHRA and YSYEKL. CDR3 length: 17 amino acids. The CDR3 sequence: CASSQDLLSGRTTEAFF. CDR3 sequence (DNA): TGCGCCAGCAGCCAAGATCTATTATCAGGGAGGACCACTGAAGCTTTCTTT.

The V and J genes are TRBV7-3 and TRBJ2-3; no firm D call. The CDR3 length is 14 residues. V dropped 4 bases and J dropped 1 base, with 9 bases sitting between them. Germline values: CDR1 SGHTA, CDR2 FQGTGA. The CDR3 spells CASSSDSRTDTQYF. As DNA, the CDR3 is TGTGCCAGCAGCTCCGACTCGCGCACAGATACGCAGTATTTT.

The chain carries TRBV25-1 and TRBJ2-3, with D possibly matching TRBD2 (7 bases). The CDR3 is 16 residues long. Germline V lookup: CDR1 MGHDK, CDR2 SYGVNS. Between the trimmed V and J ends, which lost 8 bases and 4 bases, there was a span of 22 bases. This CDR3 reads CASAWRGRGDADTQYF. The DNA of the CDR3 is TGTGCCAGCGCCTGGCGGGGGCGGGGAGACGCAGATACGCAGTATTTT.

V usage is TRBV28 and J usage is TRBJ1-4, with D possibly being TRBD1 (6 bases). The CDR3 covers 14 residues. The V and J ends lost 4 bases and 8 bases respectively, with 14 bases between them. Germline lookup yields CDR1 MDHEN and CDR2 SYDVKM. The CDR3 bases are TGTGCCAGCAGTTGGTACAGGGTACAAGAAAAACTGTTTTTT. Residues: CASSWYRVQEKLFF.

The chain has TRBV5-1 and TRBJ2-7; D may be TRBD2 (5 bases). V lost 4 bases and J 3 bases, leaving 8 bases between the germline ends. Germline-derived CDR1 and CDR2 are SGHRS and YFSETQ. This CDR3 region has 12 residues. CDR3 bases: TGCGCCAGCAGCACGACTAACTACGAGCAGTACTTC. It encodes CASSTTNYEQYF.

This chain joins TRBV6-5 and TRBJ1-1; the match to TRBD1 covers 8 bases. The germline V gene encodes CDR1 MNHEY and CDR2 SVGAGI. This CDR3 has 15 residues. V was clipped by 2 bases and J by 3 bases; unmatched bases: 5. This chain's CDR3 is CASSYATGAHTEAFF. The CDR3 coding sequence is TGTGCCAGCAGTTACGCGACAGGGGCGCACACTGAAGCTTTCTTT.

The chain combines TRBV9 with TRBJ2-2; possible D gene TRBD1, 6 bases. The CDR3 contains 13 residues. Germline values: CDR1 SGDLS, CDR2 YYNGEE. Trimming shortened V by 2 bases and J by 9 bases, and 11 bases separated the two germline ends. CDR3 DNA: TGTGCCAGCAGCGTCAGTAGGGACAGGGAGCTGTTTTTT. Translation: CASSVSRDRELFF.

This chain joins TRBV6-2 or TRBV6-3 and TRBJ1-5; 7 nucleotides line up with TRBD1. This CDR3 contains 16 residues. With 2 bases clipped from V and 3 bases from J, the junction kept 7 bases outside the gene matches. Germline V CDR1 and CDR2: MNHEY, SVGEGT. The CDR3 is CASSYRSGGNNQPQHF. The CDR3 nucleotides are TGTGCCAGCAGTTACCGGTCAGGGGGAAACAATCAGCCCCAGCATTTT.

The CDR3 DNA sequence: TGTGCCAGTAGCTCTAGCGGGAGGGCTTACGAGCAGTACTTC. Translating gives CASSSSGRAYEQYF. The rearrangement uses TRBV19 and TRBJ2-7, with 12 bases matching TRBD2. Germline V CDR1 and CDR2: LNHDA, SQIVND (reference sequence). V dropped 6 bases and J dropped 4; count of bases not matched to a gene: 4. The CDR3 contains 14 residues.